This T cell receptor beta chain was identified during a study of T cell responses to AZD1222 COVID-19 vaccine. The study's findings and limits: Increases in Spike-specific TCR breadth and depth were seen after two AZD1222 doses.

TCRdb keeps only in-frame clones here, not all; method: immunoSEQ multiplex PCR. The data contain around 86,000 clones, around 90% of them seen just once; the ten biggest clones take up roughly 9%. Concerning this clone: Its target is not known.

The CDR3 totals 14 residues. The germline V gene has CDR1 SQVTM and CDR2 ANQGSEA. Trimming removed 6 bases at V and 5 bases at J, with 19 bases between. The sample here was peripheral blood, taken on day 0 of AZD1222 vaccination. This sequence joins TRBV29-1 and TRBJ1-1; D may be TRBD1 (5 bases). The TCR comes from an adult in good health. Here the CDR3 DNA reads TGCAGCGTAGAGAGACAGTCTCAGTGGACTGAAGCTTTCTTT. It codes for CSVERQSQWTEAFF. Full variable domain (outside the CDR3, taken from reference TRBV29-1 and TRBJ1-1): SAVISQKPSRDICQRGTSLTIQCQVDSQVTMMFWYRQQPGQSLTLIATANQGSEATYESGFVIDKFPISRPNLTFSTLTVSNMSPEDSSIYLCSVERQSQWTEAFFGQGTRLTVV.